This T cell receptor beta chain was observed in a study of blood T cell repertoires in COVID-19. Study overall: The United States, Italy and Spain supplied acute and convalescent COVID-19 samples. T cells, B-cell-depleted T cells, or PBMCs supplied cDNA or gDNA.

In germline, CDR1 is SGHAT, CDR2 FQNNGV. V shed 6 bases and J 10 bases; nucleotides not matched to a gene: 21. The CDR3 covers 17 residues. Per the original data handling: Estimated nucleated cell counts came from reference gene primer amplification. Profiled with immunoSEQ multiplex PCR; TCRdb holds only in-frame clones, not every one. V, J and clone size derive from that table, while D and trimming were established from the DNA sequence. Of 150,000 to 200,000 clones in the sample, 90% to 95% are singletons; the top ten hold roughly 5%. The rearrangement joins TRBV11-2 to TRBJ2-1, with 7 bases fitting TRBD2. The sequence derives from a woman in her fifties or sixties with acute or convalescent COVID-19. Sequenced material: peripheral blood. CDR3 amino acids: CASRRRQSGNDVGEQFF. The DNA of the CDR3 is TGTGCCAGCAGACGTAGACAAAGCGGGAACGATGTCGGGGAGCAGTTCTTC.